These T cell receptor beta chains were read from a single sample in a study of blood T cell repertoires in COVID-19. Produced via immunoSEQ multiplex PCR; TCRdb's table is partial and in-frame only. The sample records about 100,000 clones, roughly 82% being singletons. The material sequenced was peripheral blood. Receptors originate from a man between 60 and 75 years old with acute or convalescent COVID-19. The CDR3 runs from the conserved cysteine through the conserved F or W. Fields, in order: J gene, V gene, clone size, D gene, CDR3 protein, CDR3 DNA. A D gene is named only where the DNA matches it firmly. Expanded clones get a size class; other rows say once, few or many, or leave the size out.

>TRBJ2-7|TRBV5-1|few|TRBD2
CASSSNSGIQGGEQYF
TGCGCCAGCAGCTCCAACTCCGGGATCCAGGGAGGGGAGCAGTACTTC
>TRBJ1-6|TRBV5-1|NA|NA
CASSLEENSPLHF
TGCGCCAGCAGCTTGGAAGAGAATTCACCCCTCCACTTT
>TRBJ2-1|TRBV7-9|NA|TRBD1
CASQRSQGDNEQFF
TGTGCCAGCCAGCGCTCGCAGGGGGATAATGAGCAGTTCTTC
>TRBJ2-7|TRBV5-6|NA|TRBD1
CASSLPGGLTYEQYF
TGTGCCAGCAGCCTGCCAGGGGGCCTTACCTACGAGCAGTACTTC
>TRBJ1-2|TRBV6-1|NA|NA
CASSEGLGGYYGYTF
TGTGCCAGCAGTGAAGGTCTGGGGGGATACTATGGCTACACCTTC
>TRBJ2-7|TRBV6-5|NA|TRBD2
CASSYGGRVSGTEQYF
TGTGCCAGCAGTTACGGGGGTCGGGTTAGCGGGACAGAGCAGTACTTC
>TRBJ2-7|TRBV2|NA|NA
CASSVGGVEQYF
TGTGCCAGCAGTGTGGGAGGAGTCGAGCAGTACTTC
>TRBJ1-1|TRBV3-1/TRBV3-2|NA|TRBD1
CASSHLGTGEEAFF
TGTGCCAGCAGCCACCTTGGGACAGGGGAGGAAGCTTTCTTT
>TRBJ2-1|TRBV18|NA|NA
CASSEQGKAYNEQFF
TGTGCCAGCTCAGAACAGGGAAAGGCCTACAATGAGCAGTTCTTC
>TRBJ2-5|TRBV7-7|NA|TRBD2
CASRAGTNTLETQYF
TGTGCTAGCAGAGCCGGGACTAATACTCTAGAGACCCAGTACTTC
>TRBJ2-3|TRBV7-2|NA|TRBD2
CASSLRGTSGRDTQYF
TGTGCCAGCAGCTTGCGCGGGACTAGCGGGAGAGATACGCAGTATTTT
>TRBJ1-3|TRBV15|few|NA
CATTLAGGNTIYF
TGTGCCACCACTCTAGCAGGCGGAAACACCATATATTTT
>TRBJ1-5|TRBV27|few|NA
CASSLRSGASQPQHF
TGTGCCAGCAGTTTAAGGTCAGGGGCAAGTCAGCCCCAGCATTTT
>TRBJ1-6|TRBV18|NA|NA
CASSPNHAGADSPLHF
TGTGCCAGCTCCCCAAATCACGCCGGAGCCGATTCACCCCTCCACTTT
>TRBJ1-3|TRBV29-1|NA|NA
CSVVQGVSGNTIYF
TGCAGCGTTGTACAGGGAGTCTCTGGAAACACCATATATTTT
>TRBJ1-1|TRBV13|NA|NA
CASSSWGVSVAEAFF
TGTGCCAGCAGCTCATGGGGGGTTTCGGTGGCTGAAGCTTTCTTT
>TRBJ2-7|TRBV5-5|NA|TRBD1
CASSLPGTGGVGEQYF
TGTGCCAGCAGCTTACCCGGGACAGGGGGTGTTGGCGAGCAGTACTTC
>TRBJ1-2|TRBV4-1|NA|NA
CASSQRSDRSYGYTF
TGCGCCAGCAGCCAAAGGTCCGACAGGTCTTATGGCTACACCTTC
>TRBJ1-1|TRBV5-1|once|TRBD1
CASSTGQGATEAFF
TGCGCCAGCAGCACGGGACAGGGGGCCACTGAAGCTTTCTTT
>TRBJ2-1|TRBV18|NA|TRBD2
CASSPFSGGDNEQFF
TGTGCCAGCTCACCATTCAGCGGGGGGGACAATGAGCAGTTCTTC